Below, 24 T cell receptor beta chains from the same sample are listed, as sequenced in a study of T-cell reconstitution after alpha-beta-depleted transplantation in children. It was with unique molecular identifiers that the TCRbeta library was prepared. Using its own MiXCR run on the PCR reads, TCRdb lists one record per CDR3 protein. The sample lists around 120,000 distinct CDR3 sequences, 23% occurring once. The starting material was PBMCs, mostly from graft donor cells, obtained 180 days after TCRalphabeta/CD19-depleted stem cell transplant. These receptors were obtained from a male patient under 10 years old who had a stem cell transplant for chronic granulomatous disease, so the T cells may come from the graft donor.

This clonotype has just a few counts. This sequence joins TRBV5-1 and TRBJ1-2, with 8 bases fitting TRBD1. CDR3 length: 16 amino acids. The trim removed 3 bases at V and 5 bases at J, leaving 12 bases unmatched. Looked up from germline, CDR1 is SGHRS and CDR2 is YFSETQ. The CDR3 reads CASSSVQGAARYGYTF. The DNA of the CDR3 is TGCGCCAGCAGCTCGGTGCAGGGGGCCGCTAGGTATGGCTACACCTTC.

Only a few counts were recorded for this clonotype. This chain uses TRBV7-9 with TRBJ2-7; D ambiguous. Deletions cut 4 bases from V and 1 base from J, with 11 bases between. This CDR3 comprises 14 residues. Germline lookup yields CDR1 SEHNR and CDR2 FQNEAQ (reference sequence). CDR3: CASSSPYSSYEQYF. The CDR3 bases are TGTGCCAGCAGCTCACCGTACAGTTCCTACGAGCAGTACTTC.

This clonotype was observed a few times. V is TRBV20-1 and J is TRBJ1-2, with D hard to call. Germline V gives CDR1 DFQATT, CDR2 SNEGSKA (reference sequence). This CDR3 contains 16 residues. Trimming pared 0 bases from V and 4 bases from J, leaving 18 bases between. The CDR3 region has the DNA TGCAGTGCTAGAGATCTGGGTAGGGTACGCTTCTATGGCTACACCTTC. This sequence encodes CSARDLGRVRFYGYTF.

The V gene is TRBV5-1, the J gene TRBJ2-7; D remains ambiguous. In germline, CDR1 is SGHRS, CDR2 YFSETQ. This CDR3 has 10 residues. Trimming removed 4 bases from V and 4 bases from J, with 3 bases in between. The CDR3 spells CASSKYEQYF. The CDR3 bases are TGCGCCAGCAGCAAGTACGAGCAGTACTTC.

This clonotype has a handful of counts. The gene calls are TRBV7-6 and TRBJ2-6; 12 bases agree with TRBD1. CDR3 size: 16 residues. Per germline, CDR1 SGHVS and CDR2 FNYEAQ. After removal of 0 bases from V and 9 bases from J, the junction contained 3 bases not matched to a gene. CDR3 protein: CASSLAGTGGDNVLTF. The CDR3 DNA reads TGTGCCAGCAGCTTAGCCGGGACAGGGGGCGACAACGTCCTGACTTTC.

The chain employs TRBV12-3 or TRBV12-4 and TRBJ2-3; the D gene is possibly TRBD2 (6 bases). Deletions cut 8 bases from V and 2 bases from J, with 11 bases between. This CDR3 is 13 amino acids long. CDR3: CASRDWDTDTQYF. CDR3 DNA sequence: TGTGCCAGCCGGGACTGGGACACAGATACGCAGTATTTT.

There are many counts of this clonotype. The V call is TRBV14, the J call TRBJ2-5, with a possible D match to TRBD2 (5 bases). V dropped 4 bases and J dropped 3 bases, with 12 bases sitting between them. The CDR3 length is 14 residues. Germline-derived CDR1 and CDR2 are SGHDN and FVKESK. DNA for the CDR3: TGTGCCAGCAGCCGGTACGGGATTGAAGAGACCCAGTACTTC. This sequence encodes CASSRYGIEETQYF.

This clonotype was recorded at least ten times. The chain joins TRBV15 to TRBJ2-1; 8 nucleotides match TRBD1. V shed 3 bases and J 4 bases; nucleotides not matched to a gene: 5. CDR1 is LNHNV, CDR2 YYDKDF, per germline (reference sequence). This CDR3 is built from 15 residues. CDR3 DNA: TGTGCCACCAGCAGTTCCAGGGGGCGTTACAATGAGCAGTTCTTC. This gives the protein CATSSSRGRYNEQFF. Full variable domain (remainder filled in from reference TRBV15 and TRBJ2-1): DAMVIQNPRYQVTQFGKPVTLSCSQTLNHNVMYWYQQKSSQAPKLLFHYYDKDFNNEADTPDNFQSRRPNTSFCFLDIRSPGLGDTAMYLCATSSSRGRYNEQFFGPGTRLTVL.

This clonotype occurred a few times. The rearrangement links TRBV28 to TRBJ2-1; TRBD2 matches 14 bases. Germline V gives CDR1 MDHEN, CDR2 SYDVKM. The CDR3 is made up of 16 amino acids. Trimming at V came to 6 bases and at J to 9 bases, leaving 10 bases not matched to a gene. DNA of the CDR3: TGTGCCAGCAGCCACCCCGGGACTAGCGGGAGATTTGAGCAGTTCTTC. It yields the protein CASSHPGTSGRFEQFF. The whole variable domain, filled in from reference TRBV28 and TRBJ2-1, reads DVKVTQSSRYLVKRTGEKVFLECVQDMDHENMFWYRQDPGLGLRLIYFSYDVKMKEKGDIPEGYSVSREKKERFSLILESASTNQTSMYLCASSHPGTSGRFEQFFGPGTRLTVL.

J is TRBJ1-5 and V is TRBV27, with D perhaps TRBD1 (5 bases). CDR1 MNHEY and CDR2 SMNVEV come from the germline V gene (reference sequence). The CDR3 has 14 amino acids. V dropped 5 bases and J dropped 3 bases, with 11 bases sitting between them. The DNA of the CDR3 is TGTGCCAGCAGTCGCTCAGGGACCAATCAGCCCCAGCATTTT. Translated, it gives CASSRSGTNQPQHF.

About this clonotype itself: A much larger clone lies a single base off, so this may be a read error. This chain uses TRBV6-2 or TRBV6-3 with TRBJ2-7, with D unresolved. This CDR3 is 14 amino acids long. Looked up from germline, CDR1 is MNHEY and CDR2 is SVGEGT. CDR3 sequence: CASIEGPHTYEQCF. CDR3 nucleotides: TGTGCCAGCATCGAAGGACCCCATACCTACGAGCAGTGCTTC.

This clonotype has only a few counts. J is TRBJ1-1 and V is TRBV6-1, with 7 bases that match TRBD1. This CDR3 is built from 15 residues. Germline V gives CDR1 MNHNS, CDR2 SASEGT. The ends lost 0 bases at V and 0 bases at J; junction bases unmatched: 1. The CDR3 region is CASSEADRMNTEAFF. In DNA form, the CDR3 reads TGTGCCAGCAGTGAAGCGGACAGGATGAACACTGAAGCTTTCTTT.

This clonotype was seen more than once but under ten times. The V and J genes are TRBV7-2 and TRBJ2-3, with 11 positions matching TRBD2. CDR1 is SGHTA and CDR2 is FQGNSA in the germline V gene. The CDR3 totals 15 residues. V shed 5 bases and J 5 bases; nucleotides not matched to a gene: 6. The CDR3 loop is CASSQLAGELDTQYF. The DNA for the CDR3 is TGTGCCAGCAGCCAACTAGCGGGGGAGTTAGATACGCAGTATTTT.

This clonotype was seen a few times. This sequence joins TRBV5-4 and TRBJ2-5; 7 bases agree with TRBD2. The germline gives CDR1 SGHNT, CDR2 YYREEE (reference sequence). The CDR3 is made up of 14 amino acids. Trimming removed 10 bases from V and 2 bases from J; junction bases left unmatched: 11. The CDR3, as DNA: TGTGCCGGACTAGGATTAGCGGCTCAAGAGACCCAGTACTTC. Amino acids: CAGLGLAAQETQYF.

This clonotype was counted many times. The rearrangement links TRBV29-1 to TRBJ2-3; TRBD1 or TRBD2 may be the D gene (6 bases each). CDR1 is SQVTM, CDR2 ANQGSEA, per germline. V was cut by 4 bases and J by 2 bases, with 13 bases left in between. CDR3 length: 14 residues. Written as DNA, the CDR3 is TGCAGCGTTGTCGGGGGCAGGGCCACAGATACGCAGTATTTT. It is translated as CSVVGGRATDTQYF.

This chain links TRBV25-1 with TRBJ2-2, with D unresolved. Between the trimmed V and J ends, which lost 8 bases and 2 bases, there was a span of 3 bases. The CDR3 length is 11 residues. In germline, CDR1 is MGHDK, CDR2 SYGVNS. The CDR3 sequence is CASSNTGELFF. The CDR3 DNA sequence: TGTGCCAGCTCTAACACCGGGGAGCTGTTTTTT.

This clonotype has at least ten counts. The rearrangement links TRBV7-9 to TRBJ1-1; a possible D gene is TRBD1 (6 bases). This CDR3 contains 14 residues. V was shortened by 4 bases and J by 4 bases, with 13 bases between the two germline ends. Germline CDR1 and CDR2: SEHNR and FQNEAQ (reference sequence). The DNA of the CDR3 is TGTGCCAGCAGCTCCCAGGGCAGGGGCACTGAAGCTTTCTTT. It specifies CASSSQGRGTEAFF.

The chain carries TRBV18 and TRBJ2-5; a weak D match, TRBD2 (5 bases). This CDR3 is built from 15 residues. Looked up from germline, CDR1 is KGHSH and CDR2 is LQKENI. The V gene lost 0 bases and the J gene lost 2 bases, with 10 bases spanning the gap. CDR3 region: CASSPPAGGQETQYF. In DNA, the CDR3 is TGTGCCAGCTCACCACCGGCAGGCGGGCAAGAGACCCAGTACTTC.

The chain links TRBV12-3 or TRBV12-4 to TRBJ2-7, with TRBD2 as a possible D gene (5 bases). Trimming took 0 bases from V and 4 from J, leaving 13 bases between them. There are 15 residues in the CDR3. CDR3 protein: CASSLALSEIYEQYF. Here the CDR3 DNA reads TGTGCCAGCAGTTTAGCGCTTAGCGAGATTTACGAGCAGTACTTC.

Many counts were recorded for this clonotype. The chain is built from TRBV20-1 and TRBJ2-3; tentatively, D is TRBD2 (5 bases). Germline CDR1 is DFQATT and CDR2 is SNEGSKA (reference sequence). V was shortened by 1 base and J by 0 bases, with 11 bases between the two germline ends. The CDR3 covers 15 residues. CDR3 residues: CSARVSVGSTDTQYF. DNA of the CDR3: TGCAGTGCTAGAGTTAGCGTGGGCAGCACAGATACGCAGTATTTT.

Ten or more counts support this clonotype. This chain uses TRBV11-2 with TRBJ2-1, with D unclear. In germline, CDR1 is SGHAT, CDR2 FQNNGV. V gave up 1 base and J gave up 8 bases, with 3 bases separating them. The CDR3 runs to 11 residues. CDR3 loop: CASSLAHEQFF. The CDR3 nucleotides read TGTGCCAGCAGCTTAGCTCATGAGCAGTTCTTC.

This clonotype occurred a few times. The genes are TRBV27 and TRBJ2-1; no clear D. Germline V gene data show CDR1 as MNHEY and CDR2 as SMNVEV (reference sequence). The CDR3 is 14 residues long. V shed 5 bases and J shed 9 bases, with 17 bases lying between them. The CDR3 coding sequence is TGTGCCAGCAGTACCCTGAGGCTAGTGGGTGAGCAGTTCTTC. This encodes CASSTLRLVGEQFF.

The rearrangement uses TRBV12-3 or TRBV12-4 and TRBJ2-7; the match to TRBD1 covers 8 bases. This CDR3 spans 16 amino acids. V shed 5 bases, J shed 0 bases, and the junction held 9 bases outside the gene matches. The DNA of the CDR3 is TGTGCCAGCAGTAGGATCCGGGACAGGTACTCCTACGAGCAGTACTTC. Amino acid sequence: CASSRIRDRYSYEQYF.

The chain carries TRBV4-2 and TRBJ1-5; D perhaps matches TRBD1 (6 bases). CDR3 size: 17 residues. V lost 5 bases to trimming and J lost 5 bases, with 22 bases between them. The germline gives CDR1 LGHNA, CDR2 YNFKEQ. In nucleotides, the CDR3 is TGTGCCAGCAGCGACATGGCCGGGACACCCGAGGATCAGCCCCAGCATTTT. This sequence encodes CASSDMAGTPEDQPQHF.